These 26 T cell receptor beta chains were all obtained from the same sample, sequenced in a study of cytomegalovirus exposure and HLA in healthy donors. Primers: 60 Vbeta forward and 13 Jbeta reverse. The protocol was immunoSEQ multiplex PCR, while the TCRdb copy is restricted to in-frame clones and leaves out a portion. The top ten clones hold approximately 4% of a sample with approximately 32,000 clones, 80% to 90% of them seen once. Sequenced material: PBMCs. These receptors originate from a woman under 30 in good health and CMV-seronegative.

J is TRBJ1-6 and V is TRBV5-5, with D unresolved. The CDR3 contains 12 residues. The germline V and J ends were trimmed by 5 bases and 6 bases, with 6 bases remaining between them. Germline V CDR1 and CDR2: SGHKS, YYEKEE (reference sequence). The CDR3, as DNA: TGTGCCAGCAGATTCGGTAATTCACCCCTCCACTTT. Protein: CASRFGNSPLHF.

The CDR3 loop is CASSQTGDVNQPQHF. Here the CDR3 DNA reads TGCGCCAGCAGTCAAACAGGGGACGTAAATCAGCCCCAGCATTTT. The chain employs TRBV5-1 and TRBJ1-5; 7 bases map to TRBD1. The CDR3 covers 15 residues. Losses at the gene ends were 5 bases for V and 4 bases for J; bases not matched to a gene: 9. Germline V gene data show CDR1 as SGHRS and CDR2 as YFSETQ.

The CDR3 loop reads CASSLGIAGGPSPQFF. CDR3 DNA sequence: TGCGCCAGCAGCTTAGGAATAGCGGGAGGGCCATCCCCCCAGTTCTTC. The rearrangement links TRBV5-1 to TRBJ2-1, with 11 nucleotides matching TRBD2. The CDR3 is 16 residues long. V trimming: 2 bases; J trimming: 13 bases; junction bases outside the gene matches: 14. Germline values: CDR1 SGHRS, CDR2 YFSETQ.

The chain has TRBV14 and TRBJ2-1; 13 bases are shared with TRBD2. CDR3 length: 19 residues. The germline V gene has CDR1 SGHDN and CDR2 FVKESK. Unmatched junction bases numbered 19, after V lost 7 bases and J lost 7 bases. This CDR3 is CASTLLGLAGPPKGNEQFF. The CDR3 coding sequence is TGTGCCAGCACACTGCTGGGACTAGCGGGACCCCCTAAGGGGAATGAGCAGTTCTTC.

This chain links TRBV4-3 with TRBJ2-3, with D maybe TRBD2 (6 bases). Trimming left V 0 bases short and J 4 bases short, with 14 bases between. This CDR3 comprises 16 residues. Germline loops: CDR1 LGHNA, CDR2 YSLEER. The CDR3 sequence is CASSQDSSGVADTQYF. The CDR3 bases are TGCGCCAGCAGCCAAGATTCTTCGGGAGTTGCAGATACGCAGTATTTT.

The chain combines TRBV15 with TRBJ2-1, with 13 nucleotides matching TRBD2. The germline V gene encodes CDR1 LNHNV and CDR2 YYDKDF (reference sequence). The CDR3 loop spans 15 amino acids. Germline trimming cut 7 bases from V and 7 bases from J; bases unmatched to any gene: 7. The CDR3 nucleotides are TGTGCCACCAAGAGCGGACTAGCGGGAGAAAATGAGCAGTTCTTC. It translates to CATKSGLAGENEQFF. Full variable domain (remainder filled in from reference TRBV15 and TRBJ2-1): DAMVIQNPRYQVTQFGKPVTLSCSQTLNHNVMYWYQQKSSQAPKLLFHYYDKDFNNEADTPDNFQSRRPNTSFCFLDIRSPGLGDTAMYLCATKSGLAGENEQFFGPGTRLTVL.

V and J are TRBV6-6 and TRBJ2-7, with a tentative D call TRBD1 (6 bases). The CDR3 has 12 residues. V was clipped by 9 bases and J by 5 bases, with 14 bases between them. Germline CDR1 and CDR2: MNHNY and SVGAGI (reference sequence). Written as DNA, the CDR3 is TGTGCCAGTTCGACCAGGGGCGACGAGCAGTACTTC. Translating it yields CASSTRGDEQYF.

A word on this clone: At one boundary the junction diverges from the germline segment, which might be a read error. The V call is TRBV4-1, the J call TRBJ1-2; the match to TRBD1 covers 10 bases. The CDR3 runs 14 residues. The V gene's germline CDR1 is MGHRA and CDR2 YSYEKL. This CDR3 reads CASSQVGTGVGYPF. The CDR3 DNA reads as TGCGCCAGCAGCCAAGTCGGGACAGGGGTTGGCTACCCCTTC.

The chain has TRBV18 and TRBJ2-7; TRBD2 matches 7 bases. Per germline, CDR1 KGHSH and CDR2 LQKENI. This CDR3 comprises 15 residues. V was clipped by 4 bases and J by 0 bases; unmatched bases: 6. The CDR3 reads CASSLLGGGSYEQYF. In DNA form, the CDR3 reads TGTGCCAGCTCACTCCTCGGCGGGGGCTCCTACGAGCAGTACTTC. The variable domain in full, completed from reference TRBV18 and TRBJ2-7, reads NAGVMQNPRHLVRRRGQEARLRCSPMKGHSHVYWYRQLPEEGLKFMVYLQKENIIDESGMPKERFSAEFPKEGPSILRIQQVVRGDSAAYFCASSLLGGGSYEQYFGPGTRLTVT.

This chain uses TRBV21-1 with TRBJ2-7; the table calls TRBD1, which could not be checked here. TRBV21-1 is flagged as a pseudogene. The CDR3 is 15 residues long. The CDR3 here is CASTLPTGSYYEQYF. DNA for the CDR3: TGTGCCAGCACCCTACCGACAGGGTCCTACTACGAGCAGTACTTC.

The gene calls are TRBV2 and TRBJ1-4, with D tentatively TRBD1 (6 bases). The CDR3 totals 13 residues. The V and J ends lost 5 bases and 13 bases respectively, with 17 bases between them. Looked up from germline, CDR1 is SNHLY and CDR2 is FYNNEI. This CDR3 is CASSPRTDTRLFF. CDR3 DNA sequence: TGTGCCAGCAGTCCCAGGACAGACACCAGACTGTTTTTT.

The chain combines TRBV28 with TRBJ1-2, with 7 nucleotides matching TRBD1. Germline V gives CDR1 MDHEN, CDR2 SYDVKM. V shed 5 bases and J 2 bases; nucleotides not matched to a gene: 5. This CDR3 has 14 amino acids. CDR3 region: CASSTPGQNYGYTF. The DNA for the CDR3 is TGTGCCAGCAGTACCCCGGGACAGAACTATGGCTACACCTTC.

In the case of this clone: One end of the junction does not line up with germline, which may come from a read error. V and J are TRBV6-1 and TRBJ1-2, with a weak D call TRBD1 (5 bases). CDR1 and CDR2 (germline): MNHNS, SASEGT. The CDR3 spans 13 residues. The CDR3, as DNA: TGTGCCAGCAGTGAAAACCCAGGGAAAGGCTACCCCTTC. Translating it yields CASSENPGKGYPF.

This clone was seen once. The V call is TRBV27, the J call TRBJ2-5; TRBD2 matches 9 bases. After removal of 6 bases from V and 5 bases from J, the junction contained 7 bases not matched to a gene. This CDR3 region has 14 residues. Germline V gene lookup returns CDR1 MNHEY and CDR2 SMNVEV (reference sequence). CDR3 residues: CASSFGLARETQYF. The CDR3 DNA follows: TGTGCCAGCAGCTTCGGACTAGCGAGGGAGACCCAGTACTTC.

V usage is TRBV18 and J usage is TRBJ2-5, with 7 bases aligning to TRBD1. Trimming took 4 bases from V and 5 from J; bases not matched to a gene: 4. CDR3 size: 13 residues. The germline CDR1 and CDR2 sequences are KGHSH and LQKENI. The CDR3 region has the DNA TGTGCCAGCTCACTACAGGGGCGGGAGACCCAGTACTTC. Its protein product is CASSLQGRETQYF.

This clone was seen just once. The chain joins TRBV28 to TRBJ1-4, with D maybe TRBD1 (6 bases). The CDR3 sequence is 15 residues long. CDR1 is MDHEN and CDR2 is SYDVKM in the germline V gene. The V end lost 6 bases, the J end lost 2 bases, and 13 bases lay between the germline ends. CDR3 protein: CASRDPRGTNEKLFF. The CDR3 nucleotides read TGTGCCAGCAGGGATCCCAGGGGCACTAATGAAAAACTGTTTTTT.

V usage is TRBV6-4 and J usage is TRBJ2-2; D not resolved. V dropped 0 bases and J dropped 5 bases, with 4 bases sitting between them. Germline CDR1 reads MRHNA; CDR2 reads SNTAGT. The CDR3 length is 13 residues. CDR3 loop: CASSDSETGELFF. CDR3 nucleotide sequence: TGTGCCAGCAGTGACTCGGAGACCGGGGAGCTGTTTTTT.

The V and J genes are TRBV7-9 and TRBJ1-5; the D gene is possibly TRBD1 (5 bases). The CDR3 spans 14 residues. Germline V gene data show CDR1 as SEHNR and CDR2 as FQNEAQ (reference sequence). Trimming cost V 5 bases and J 1 base, with 9 bases left between them. DNA for the CDR3: TGTGCCAGCAGCACGACAGCGAGCAATCAGCCCCAGCATTTT. Its protein is CASSTTASNQPQHF.

The chain links TRBV16 to TRBJ2-5, with D possibly TRBD2 on 6 matching bases. The germline V gene has CDR1 KGHSY and CDR2 FQNENV. V shed 2 bases and J shed 2 bases, with 15 bases lying between them. This CDR3 comprises 16 residues. The DNA of the CDR3 is TGTGCCAGCAGCCAAAGACTAGGGGACGTACAAGAGACCCAGTACTTC. Its translation: CASSQRLGDVQETQYF.

The V call is TRBV4-3, the J call TRBJ2-3; D is possibly TRBD2 (5 bases). Trimming cost V 1 base and J 0 bases, with 11 bases left between them. Germline CDR1 and CDR2: LGHNA and YSLEER. The CDR3 sequence is 16 residues long. CDR3: CASSQVSRVSTDTQYF. DNA of the CDR3: TGCGCCAGCAGCCAAGTATCGCGGGTTAGCACAGATACGCAGTATTTT.

This clone has just one count. The chain has TRBV2 and TRBJ2-7; 11 bases are a match to TRBD2. Germline V gene sequence: CDR1 SNHLY, CDR2 FYNNEI. The CDR3 is 15 residues long. V shed 10 bases, J shed 6 bases, and the junction held 14 bases outside the gene matches. The DNA of the CDR3 is TGTGCCACCCGATTAGTACTAGCGGGAGAGGGCGAGCAGTACTTC. Encoded protein: CATRLVLAGEGEQYF.

The V call is TRBV18, the J call TRBJ2-1; 9 bases are shared with TRBD1. The CDR3 is 16 residues long. Germline CDR1 KGHSH, CDR2 LQKENI. J lost 7 bases, V lost 5 bases, and 12 bases had no gene match. The CDR3 reads CASSNLRDRVKNEQFF. The CDR3 bases are TGTGCCAGCTCAAATCTCCGGGACAGGGTTAAGAATGAGCAGTTCTTC.

This clone occurred a few times. The chain couples TRBV4-3 to TRBJ2-7, with D possibly being TRBD2 (6 bases). The length of the CDR3 is 17 residues. The germline V gene has CDR1 LGHNA and CDR2 YSLEER. Between the trimmed V and J ends, which lost 2 bases and 4 bases, there was a span of 21 bases. CDR3 loop: CASSQYPVGSGPYEQYF. In DNA, the CDR3 is TGCGCCAGCAGCCAATACCCGGTTGGTAGCGGTCCATACGAGCAGTACTTC.

This clone was recorded a few times. This chain connects TRBV27 to TRBJ2-1, with 7 bases fitting TRBD2. Germline assignment: CDR1 MNHEY and CDR2 SMNVEV (reference sequence). The junction had 7 bases not matched to a gene; V was cut back by 1 base and J by 7 bases. CDR3 length equals 15 residues. CDR3 nucleotide sequence: TGTGCCAGCAGTTTATGGGCTAGCGGAGGGAATGAGCAGTTCTTC. It specifies CASSLWASGGNEQFF.

This clone came up once. The V and J genes are TRBV11-3 and TRBJ2-1; a possible D gene is TRBD2 (8 bases). The V gene lost 5 bases and the J gene lost 7 bases, with 18 bases spanning the gap. Germline lookup yields CDR1 SGHNT and CDR2 YENEEA. The CDR3 has 15 residues. CDR3 sequence: CASSPRGDSSNEQFF. Written as DNA, the CDR3 is TGTGCCAGCAGCCCGCGGGGGGACAGCTCAAATGAGCAGTTCTTC. The whole variable domain, remainder taken from reference TRBV11-3 and TRBJ2-1, is EAGVVQSPRYKIIEKKQPVAFWCNPISGHNTLYWYLQNLGQGPELLIRYENEEAVDDSQLPKDRFSAERLKGVDSTLKIQPAELGDSAVYLCASSPRGDSSNEQFFGPGTRLTVL.

The chain combines TRBV7-9 with TRBJ2-5; maybe TRBD2 (7 bases). Per germline, CDR1 SEHNR and CDR2 FQNEAQ (reference sequence). This CDR3 spans 14 amino acids. With 1 base removed from V and 4 bases from J, the gap between germline ends came to 10 bases. CDR3 loop: CASSLVGGRETQYF. For the CDR3, the DNA is TGTGCCAGCAGCTTAGTGGGGGGGCGAGAGACCCAGTACTTC.